The clone carrying this TCR beta chain has a single count. The data belong to a study of blood T cell repertoires in COVID-19. Study summary: There were acute and convalescent COVID-19 samples, and they came from the United States, Italy and Spain.

Per the germline V gene, CDR1 is SGHAT and CDR2 is FQNNGV. V was clipped by 5 bases and J by 3 bases, with 10 bases between them. This CDR3 has 13 amino acids. Authors' methods: Counts of nucleated cells, estimated from reference gene primer amplification, were obtained. Clones were sequenced by immunoSEQ multiplex PCR, and TCRdb holds only the in-frame ones, with some missing. The V and J calls and the clone size are those of that table, but D and trimming were determined from the DNA. This table holds about 140,000 clones, approximately 79% found once. This receptor was identified in a man between 60 and 75 years old with acute or convalescent COVID-19. This chain links TRBV11-2 with TRBJ1-1; D is possibly TRBD1 (6 bases). Material for sequencing was peripheral blood. The CDR3 DNA reads TGTGCCAGCAGCACAGGGAGTTACACTGAAGCTTTCTTT. Translation gives CASSTGSYTEAFF.